This entry concerns a single TCR beta chain. Its recognized antigen is unknown. Nothing much larger sits one base from this clone, and base qualities are not available. The sample comes from a study of OX40 agonist ivuxolimab in advanced cancers. With regard to the full study: The costimulatory receptor OX40 (CD134) was targeted by ivuxolimab, a fully human IgG2 agonistic monoclonal antibody. The dose-escalation cohort was approximately 83% male with a mean age of about 65 years, ranging from about 23 to 85. Patients were allowed to have had prior anti-PD-1, anti-PD-L1 or anti-CTLA-4 therapy, and approximately 40% of the dose-escalation patients had been treated with checkpoint inhibitors. Intravenous ivuxolimab was administered to patients every 2 weeks at six dose levels: 0.01, 0.1, 0.3, 1.5, 3 and 10 mg/kg. Among the approximately 50 dose-escalation patients, 19 had hepatocellular carcinoma, some 15 melanoma, 9 renal cell carcinoma and 9 head and neck cancer. The monotherapy dose-escalation portion (N ≈ 50 patients) of the phase I ivuxolimab trial is reported in the paper. Partial responses were achieved by three dose-escalation patients, of whom one had hepatocellular carcinoma and two had cutaneous melanoma. The point of sequencing TCRbeta in the periphery was to test whether ivuxolimab changed TCR sequence diversity and drove clonal T-cell expansion. Beyond this particular receptor, the publication reports: In the 0.1-3.0 mg/kg groups, partial responders had among the lowest normalized peripheral clonal expansion, particularly in CD8+ T cells. After ivuxolimab, expanded clones were on average more numerous among CD8+ T cells than among CD4+ T cells. The antigen specificity of the peripheral T cells that underwent clonal expansion was not determined. Low levels of normalized T-cell clonal expansion were also seen in some patients who did not respond. Clonal expansion of both CD4+ and CD8+ blood T cells was observed from baseline to week 6 at doses 0.1 to 3.0 mg/kg.

The trial excluded patients who had a history of autoimmune disease or were on systemic immunosuppression. Peripheral blood for TCR sequencing was collected from all dose cohorts at baseline, on cycle 4 day 1, and on cycle 7 day 1. The samples were drawn from a first-in-human, open-label, multicenter phase I dose-escalation trial of ivuxolimab. Adults with locally advanced or metastatic melanoma, renal cell, hepatocellular, or head and neck squamous cell carcinoma were enrolled in the trial. CD4+ and CD8+ T cells were sorted separately from peripheral blood before TCR sequencing. Trimming accounts for 2 bases at V and 6 bases at J, while the number of junction bases matched to no gene is 2. The germline V gene sets CDR1 to SGHAT and CDR2 to FQNNGV. The CDR3 covers 13 residues, taking in both the cysteine and the phenylalanine. Only the CDR3 portion is preserved as DNA: 39 bases, with reading frame beginning at the first base.

To sequence the TCRbeta CDR3 region, genomic DNA was isolated from the sorted cells. The immunoSEQ Assay was used for sequencing of TCRbeta CDR3 regions. Drawn from immuneACCESS, this table holds only the in-frame rearrangements with V and J called that TCRdb kept. Clones are partly lost; checked studies trace under half to an unresolved V gene and leave the rest unexplained. This sample is represented by tens of thousands of clones; roughly 80% of them were singletons. Around 2.7% of the sample is held by the ten biggest clonotypes. Source: CD4+ or CD8+ T cells sorted from blood, taken in a trial of the OX40 agonist ivuxolimab. This receptor chain uses TRBV11-2 and TRBJ1-1; TRBD1 agrees with 8 junctional bases. The TCR sequence derives from an adult with an advanced solid tumor such as melanoma, head and neck, liver or kidney cancer. The CDR3 protein is CASSLIQGAEAFF. The bases are TGTGCCAGCAGCTTAATACAGGGGGCTGAAGCTTTCTTT. When the CDR3 is completed using the reference TRBV11-2 and TRBJ1-1 genes on either side, the full variable domain is EAGVAQSPRYKIIEKRQSVAFWCNPISGHATLYWYQQILGQGPKLLIQFQNNGVVDDSQLPKDRFSAERLKGVDSTLKIQPAKLEDSAVYLCASSLIQGAEAFFGQGTRLTVV.